This T cell receptor (beta chain) originates from a study of control samples from healthy donors and cancer patients. Profiled with immunoSEQ multiplex PCR; TCRdb holds only in-frame clones, not every one. The table records 90,000 to 100,000 clones, 79% of them present only once. The CDR3 runs 17 residues. Trimming at V came to 3 bases and at J to 0 bases, leaving 10 bases not matched to a gene. The germline V gene encodes CDR1 WSHSY and CDR2 SAAADI. The TCR sequence derives from a woman in her twenties or thirties in good health. Sequences were obtained from blood. The V and J genes are TRBV10-2 and TRBJ1-1; TRBD1 matches 7 bases. CDR3: CASSDRGGGVMNTEAFF. DNA of the CDR3: TGCGCCAGCAGTGATCGAGGGGGCGGTGTTATGAACACTGAAGCTTTCTTT.